These T cell receptor beta chains were read from a single sample in a study of blood T cell repertoires in COVID-19. TCRdb's copy holds only in-frame clones and misses some; the assay was immunoSEQ multiplex PCR. The top ten clones hold around 5.4% of a sample with about 140,000 clones, more than 85% of them seen once. The sample comprised peripheral blood. The receptors originated from a human donor in a cohort sampled during active COVID-19. CDR3s include the opening cysteine and the closing phenylalanine or tryptophan. Each record gives: D gene, V gene, clone size, CDR3 length, J gene, CDR3 DNA, CDR3 protein. D genes are given only for firm matches. Expanded clones get a size class; other rows say once, few or many, or leave the size out.

>TRBD2|TRBV29-1|.|16|TRBJ2-5
TGCAGCGTTGATAATCTAGCGGGAGGGATAATCGAGACCCAGTACTTC
CSVDNLAGGIIETQYF
>TRBD2|TRBV3-1/TRBV3-2|.|14|TRBJ2-7
TGTGCCAGCAGCCCAGGGGCGGGGGGCTACGAGCAGTACTTC
CASSPGAGGYEQYF
>TRBD1|TRBV7-8|.|15|TRBJ2-7
TGTGCCAGCAGCTTACGACAGGGCACCCCCTACGAGCAGTACTTC
CASSLRQGTPYEQYF
>.|TRBV3-1/TRBV3-2|.|13|TRBJ2-3
TGTGCCAGCAGCCAACTAAGCACAGATACGCAGTATTTT
CASSQLSTDTQYF
>.|TRBV10-2|.|13|TRBJ2-3
TGCGCCAGCAAAAACTACCTCACAGATACGCAGTATTTT
CASKNYLTDTQYF
>TRBD1|TRBV6-5|.|15|TRBJ1-4
TGTGCCAGCAGTAACCCGCAGGGGGGATCGATCGGGTTGTTTTTT
CASSNPQGGSIGLFF
>.|TRBV11-3|.|11|TRBJ2-1
TGTGCCAGCAGCTTAGGGGGGACTCAGTTCTTC
CASSLGGTQFF
>TRBD1|TRBV28|.|18|TRBJ1-2
TGTGCCAGCAGTTTATTCGTGCCGGGACAGGGGGCTAACTATGGCTACACCTTC
CASSLFVPGQGANYGYTF
>TRBD1|TRBV5-8|.|13|TRBJ2-1
TGTGCCAGCAGCCGTGGAGCGACAGGGAACGCGTTCTTC
CASSRGATGNAFF
>.|TRBV6-1|many|13|TRBJ1-1
TGTGCCAGCAGTGACAAAATGAACACTGAAGCTTTCTTT
CASSDKMNTEAFF
>TRBD2|TRBV4-1|.|15|TRBJ2-3
TGCGCCAGCAGCCAAGTTAGCGGGAGCACAGATACGCAGTATTTT
CASSQVSGSTDTQYF
>TRBD1|TRBV19|.|13|TRBJ1-1
TGTGCCAGTCTGGACAGGGGGGACACTGAAGCTTTCTTT
CASLDRGDTEAFF
>.|TRBV18|once|13|TRBJ2-1
TGTGCCAGCTCACCTCCTCAGTACAATGAGCAGTTCTTC
CASSPPQYNEQFF
>TRBD1|TRBV9|.|15|TRBJ2-7
TGTGCCAGCAGCCTCGGGACAGGGGCCCAATACGAGCAGTACTTC
CASSLGTGAQYEQYF
>.|TRBV27|.|13|TRBJ1-4
TGTGCCAGCAGCGGGGCAACTAATGAAAAACTGTTTTTT
CASSGATNEKLFF
>.|TRBV7-9|medium-sized|16|TRBJ2-3
TGTGCCAGCAGCTCCTCCTGGGGCGGGGAGGCAGATACGCAGTATTTT
CASSSSWGGEADTQYF
>TRBD2|TRBV18|.|14|TRBJ2-3
TGTGCCAGCTCACAAATCTCCGGGCTAGCGGGGACCGGTTGG
CASSQISGLAGTGW
>.|TRBV7-8|.|16|TRBJ2-7
TGTGCCAGCAGCTTAGAAGCCTTCGTGAGCTCCTACGAGCAGTACTTC
CASSLEAFVSSYEQYF
>TRBD1|TRBV5-1|.|13|TRBJ2-7
TGCGCCAGCAGAGCCACAGGGGGCCACGAGCAGTACTTC
CASRATGGHEQYF
>TRBD1|TRBV28|.|15|TRBJ1-1
TGTGCCAGCAGTTTCCAGGGGGCCAGAAGCACTGAAGCTTTCTTT
CASSFQGARSTEAFF
>.|TRBV5-8|.|11|TRBJ2-5
TGTGCCAGCAGCTTGGTCGGGACCCAGTACTTC
CASSLVGTQYF
>.|TRBV7-3|.|15|TRBJ1-5
TGTGCCAGCCGAGGCGGGGGGCATAGCAATCAGCCCCAGCATTTT
CASRGGGHSNQPQHF
>.|TRBV2|.|15|TRBJ1-1
TGTGCCAGCATCCCGGGACACAAGATGAACACTGAAGCTTTCTTT
CASIPGHKMNTEAFF
>TRBD2|TRBV27|.|16|TRBJ2-1
TGTGCCAGCAGTTTAGGGACTAGCGGAACCTACAATGAGCAGTTCTTC
CASSLGTSGTYNEQFF
>.|TRBV7-6|.|15|TRBJ2-7
TGTGCCAGCAGCTCTCAGGCTGGGGCTTCCTACGAGCAGTACTTC
CASSSQAGASYEQYF
>.|TRBV5-6|.|14|TRBJ2-5
TGTGCCAGCAGCTCATTGGGGGGAGGTCAGACCCAGTACTTC
CASSSLGGGQTQYF
>TRBD2|TRBV28|.|16|TRBJ2-3
TGTGCCAGCAGTTTAGGGGCAAGACTAGCGGGAGATACGCAGTATTTT
CASSLGARLAGDTQYF
>TRBD1|TRBV30|.|13|TRBJ1-4
TGTGCCTGGACCCGGGACAGTCCCGAAAAACTGTTTTTT
CAWTRDSPEKLFF
>.|TRBV11-2|.|15|TRBJ1-1
TGTGCCAGCAGCCAAGCAAGAACAGGGAACACTGAAGCTTTCTTT
CASSQARTGNTEAFF
>TRBD1|TRBV30|.|15|TRBJ1-1
TGTGCCTGGAGCGGAATGAGGGGGCGCGACACTGAAGCTTTCTTT
CAWSGMRGRDTEAFF
>.|TRBV7-2|.|13|TRBJ2-5
TGTGCCAGCAGCTTAGGACAGGCGGAGACCCAGTACTTC
CASSLGQAETQYF
>TRBD1|TRBV28|.|15|TRBJ2-7
TGTGCCAGCAGTTTATATTCAGGGGGCCTTCGGGAGCAGTACTTC
CASSLYSGGLREQYF
>TRBD2|TRBV5-1|.|15|TRBJ2-3
TGCGCCAGCAGCCTAGCGGGCCCTAGCACAGATACGCAGTATTTT
CASSLAGPSTDTQYF
>TRBD2|TRBV6-5|.|15|TRBJ2-7
TGTGCCAGCAGGGCCCCTAGCGGGAGATTTGACGAGCAGTACTTC
CASRAPSGRFDEQYF
>TRBD1|TRBV5-8|many|15|TRBJ1-5
TGTGCCAGCAGCCAGACAGGGTTTAGCAATCAGCCCCAGCATTTT
CASSQTGFSNQPQHF
>.|TRBV28|.|12|TRBJ1-6
TGTGCCAGCAGTGGGGGCATTTCACCCCTCCACTTT
CASSGGISPLHF
>TRBD1|TRBV9|.|13|TRBJ2-3
TGTGCCAGCACCCCAGGGGGCGCAGATACGCAGTATTTT
CASTPGGADTQYF
>TRBD1|TRBV3-1/TRBV3-2|.|18|TRBJ1-3
TGTGCCAGCAGCCCCCGGGACAGGGGACACCTCTCTGGAAACACCATATATTTT
CASSPRDRGHLSGNTIYF
>.|TRBV28|.|14|TRBJ2-7
TGTGCCAGCACCACGGGACTTCGCGGCTACGAGCAGTACTTC
CASTTGLRGYEQYF
>TRBD1|TRBV30|once|13|TRBJ1-4
TGTGCCTGGAGTCCTTTCAGGGGGGAAAAACTGTTTTTT
CAWSPFRGEKLFF
>.|TRBV5-6|once|14|TRBJ2-7
TGTGCCAGCAGCACGTCAGGGGCGGGCTACGAGCAGTACTTC
CASSTSGAGYEQYF
>.|TRBV28|.|15|TRBJ2-7
TGTGCCAGCAGCGATGACCGATGGAGCTCCTACGAGCAGTACTTC
CASSDDRWSSYEQYF
>.|TRBV24-1|.|15|TRBJ2-1
TGTGCCACCAGTGATTCCCCGGCGGGGTACAATGAGCAGTTCTTC
CATSDSPAGYNEQFF
>TRBD2|TRBV5-1|.|17|TRBJ2-2
TGCGCCAGCAGCTTGGCCGGGACTAGCGGGAGGACCGGGGAGCTGTTTTTT
CASSLAGTSGRTGELFF
>TRBD2|TRBV27|.|14|TRBJ2-7
TGTGCCAGCAGTGGGGGGACTAGCGAGTACGAGCAGTACTTC
CASSGGTSEYEQYF
>.|TRBV5-1|.|13|TRBJ1-3
TGCGCCAGCAGCTTGGGGCAGGAAAACACCATATATTTT
CASSLGQENTIYF
>TRBD2|TRBV28|.|15|TRBJ2-3
TGTGCCAGCAGTTCCGCTAGCGGGGGCACAGATACGCAGTATTTT
CASSSASGGTDTQYF
>.|TRBV19|.|20|TRBJ2-1
.
CASPRDRLAGYSCSYNEQFF